Listed below are T cell receptor beta chains from one sample, sequenced in a study of cytomegalovirus exposure and HLA in healthy donors. Assay used: immunoSEQ multiplex PCR; TCRdb lists only in-frame clones, some missing. This table has over 150,000 clones, roughly 84% appearing once. The specimen was PBMCs. All receptors derive from a boy younger than 10 in good health and CMV-seronegative. The CDR3 runs from the conserved cysteine through the conserved F or W. D genes are given only for firm matches. Some rows have no size entry. The others give once, few or many, or a class for an expanded clone.

TRBV6-5	TRBD1	TRBJ1-1	NA	TGTGCCAGCAGTGGACAGGGAGTAGGCACTGAAGCTTTCTTT	CASSGQGVGTEAFF
TRBV7-9	TRBD2	TRBJ2-4	NA	TGTGCCAGCAGCCCTGGACTAGCGGGAGGGGAAAACATTCAGTACTTC	CASSPGLAGGENIQYF
TRBV7-2	TRBD2	TRBJ2-5	NA	TGTGCCAGCAGCTTGGTCGGGGGGGCCGTAGAGACCCAGTACTTC	CASSLVGGAVETQYF
TRBV12-5	NA	TRBJ1-3	NA	TGTGCTAGTGGTAGTGGCAACGGAAACACCATATATTTT	CASGSGNGNTIYF
TRBV5-1	NA	TRBJ2-1	NA	TGCGCCAGCAGCGCGATAGGGGATGAGCAGTTCTTC	CASSAIGDEQFF
TRBV27	NA	TRBJ2-7	once	TGTGCCAGCAGTTTAAGCCTATCCTACGAGCAGTACTTC	CASSLSLSYEQYF
TRBV29-1	TRBD2	TRBJ2-1	once	TGCAGCGTTCCAGCCGGGGCTAGCGGGAGTAGGGTTTCGGGGAATGAGCAGTTCTTC	CSVPAGASGSRVSGNEQFF
TRBV2	NA	TRBJ2-5	NA	TGTGCCAGCAGTCGGGTCAGAGAAGAGACCCAGTACTTC	CASSRVREETQYF
TRBV28	NA	TRBJ1-1	NA	TGTGCCAGCAGTTTGAGCAGGGTAGGCACTGAAGCTTTCTTT	CASSLSRVGTEAFF
TRBV5-5	TRBD1	TRBJ1-1	NA	TGTGCCAGCAGCATTGGACAGGGAGGGACTGAAGCTTTCTTT	CASSIGQGGTEAFF
TRBV27	NA	TRBJ2-5	NA	TGTGCCAGCAGTTTGGGAGTGCAACAAGAGACCCAGTACTTC	CASSLGVQQETQYF
TRBV6-1	NA	TRBJ1-2	NA	TGTGCCAGCACCAGCGCGGGTTTGAGCTACACCTTC	CASTSAGLSYTF
TRBV6-1	NA	TRBJ2-2	once	TGTGCCAGCAGTGAATTTGTAACTAGCAACGGGGAGCTGTTTTTT	CASSEFVTSNGELFF
TRBV18	NA	TRBJ1-2	few	TGTGCCAGCTCACCATCGGGGGGCGCCGCATCTGGCTACACCTTC	CASSPSGGAASGYTF
TRBV10-1	NA	TRBJ2-1	NA	TGCGCCAGCAGTGAGGATACTTACAATGAGCAGTTCTTC	CASSEDTYNEQFF
TRBV6-1	TRBD2	TRBJ2-6	NA	TGTGCCAGCAGTGAACCCTCCAGGAGGAGCGGGAGTACATCTGGGGCCAACGTCCTGACTTTC	CASSEPSRRSGSTSGANVLTF
TRBV15	NA	TRBJ1-2	NA	TGTGCCACCAGCAGTAACGGGGATGATGGCTACACCTTC	CATSSNGDDGYTF
TRBV5-1	TRBD2	TRBJ2-1	NA	TGCGCCAGCAGCTTGGCACCCCTCCTAGCGGCGTACAATGAGCAGTTCTTC	CASSLAPLLAAYNEQFF
TRBV9	TRBD2	TRBJ2-3	NA	TGTGCCAGCTCGAGCGGGGGGAAGATTAGCACAGATACGCAGTATTTT	CASSSGGKISTDTQYF
TRBV6-1	NA	TRBJ1-2	NA	TGTGCCAGCAGTGAAGACGGTAACTATGGCTACACCTTC	CASSEDGNYGYTF
TRBV2	TRBD1	TRBJ1-1	NA	TGTGCCAGCAGTGAGGGACAGGGAACTGAAGCTTTCTTT	CASSEGQGTEAFF
TRBV19	TRBD2	TRBJ2-2	few	TGTGCCAGTAGTATAGCCACTAGCGGGACGAACACCGGGGAGCTGTTTTTT	CASSIATSGTNTGELFF
TRBV5-1	NA	TRBJ2-3	NA	TGCGCCAGCAGGGCCGGGCCGACAGAGGATACGCAGTATTTT	CASRAGPTEDTQYF
TRBV21-1	NA	TRBJ2-5	once	TGTGCCAGCAGCAAGCGACAGGGGGAAGAGACCCAGTACTTC	CASSKRQGEETQYF
TRBV25-1	NA	TRBJ1-2	NA	TGTGCCAGCAGTGACCAGACACTCACCTTGGATGGCTACACCTTC	CASSDQTLTLDGYTF
TRBV7-3	NA	TRBJ2-2	NA	TGTGCCAGCAGCTATGACCCAGGGGCCGGGGAGCTGTTTTTT	CASSYDPGAGELFF
TRBV27	TRBD1	TRBJ2-3	NA	TGTGCCAGCAGTACCGGGACAGGGGTCTGGGGGATGCCAGATACGCAGTATTTT	CASSTGTGVWGMPDTQYF
TRBV2	NA	TRBJ1-2	once	TGTGCCAGCAGCCACCCCCGTCAGGGTGCGGATATCTATGGCTACACCTTC	CASSHPRQGADIYGYTF
TRBV2	TRBD1	TRBJ1-2	NA	TGTGCCAGCAGTGAAGCGGGGACAGGACCCTATGGCTACACCTTC	CASSEAGTGPYGYTF
TRBV27	TRBD2	TRBJ2-3	few	TGTGCCAGCAGCACCGGGACTAGGTGGACAGATACGCAGTATTTT	CASSTGTRWTDTQYF
TRBV7-9	NA	TRBJ1-2	once	TGTGCCAGCACCTCGGCGGAGGGCTACACCTTC	CASTSAEGYTF
TRBV2	NA	TRBJ1-2	few	TGTGCCAGCAGTGAACCGAACTATGGCTACACCTTC	CASSEPNYGYTF
TRBV9	TRBD1	TRBJ2-5	NA	TGTGCCAGCAGCCCGGACAGGGCAACGGCCCAGTACTTC	CASSPDRATAQYF
TRBV14	NA	TRBJ1-2	NA	TGTGCCAGCAGTCAAGGTGGGGCCTATGGCTACACCTTC	CASSQGGAYGYTF
TRBV30	TRBD2	TRBJ2-1	NA	TGTGCCTGGAGTGTAGGTAGCGGGTCCTACAATGAGCAGTTCTTC	CAWSVGSGSYNEQFF
TRBV30	TRBD1	TRBJ1-2	NA	TGTGCCTGGAGACCACCGGGACAGGGACAAGGCTACACCTTC	CAWRPPGQGQGYTF
TRBV7-8	TRBD1	TRBJ1-4	NA	TGTGCCAGCAGCTTACGGAGGGGGCTGGTGGGTGAAAAACTGTTTTTT	CASSLRRGLVGEKLFF
TRBV4-2	TRBD2	TRBJ2-1	NA	TGTGCCAGCAGCCAAGAACTCGCTAGCGGAAGCAGAGGTGAGCAGTTCTTC	CASSQELASGSRGEQFF
TRBV7-2	TRBD1	TRBJ1-1	NA	TGTGCCAGCAGCTTAGTTTCAGGGGGCAACACTGAAGCTTTCTTT	CASSLVSGGNTEAFF
TRBV5-1	TRBD2	TRBJ2-5	NA	TGCGCCAGCAGCTCGGGACTAGCCGCAGAGACCCAGTACTTC	CASSSGLAAETQYF
TRBV23-1	TRBD1	TRBJ1-6	once	TGCGCCAGCAGTCACGAAGGGACAGGGGTCGGGTATAATTCACCCCTCCACTTT	CASSHEGTGVGYNSPLHF
TRBV29-1	NA	TRBJ1-5	NA	TGCAGCGTCCAGACAGGCTGGGGCAATCAGCCCCAGCATTTT	CSVQTGWGNQPQHF
TRBV4-3	NA	TRBJ2-7	NA	TGCGCCAGCAGCCAAGCACTTGGGCGCACCTACGAGCAGTACTTC	CASSQALGRTYEQYF
TRBV4-2	TRBD2	TRBJ2-7	NA	TGTGCCAGCAGCCAAGAATGGTCTAGCGGGAGACTCGAGCAGTACTTC	CASSQEWSSGRLEQYF
TRBV5-6	NA	TRBJ1-6	NA	TGTGCCAGCAGCTTGAGAACAGGGCTGATGAGGGGTTCACCCCTCCACTTT	CASSLRTGLMRGSPLHF
TRBV19	TRBD2	TRBJ2-1	NA	TGTGCCAGTAGTATCCTAGCGGGGGACAATGAGCAGTTCTTC	CASSILAGDNEQFF
TRBV6-5	NA	TRBJ2-2	NA	TGTGCCAGCAGTTCCAACAGGGTCACCGGGGAGCTGTTTTTT	CASSSNRVTGELFF
TRBV27	TRBD1	TRBJ2-7	NA	TGTGCCAGCAGGCGGGACAGGGGAGCCTACGAGCAGTACTTC	CASRRDRGAYEQYF
TRBV11-2	NA	TRBJ2-2	NA	TGTGCCAGCAGCTTAGTGGGACGCCCAGGGGCACGCACCGGGGAGCTGTTTTTT	CASSLVGRPGARTGELFF
TRBV4-2	NA	TRBJ1-1	NA	TGTGCCAGCAGCCAAGTGGGGGACATGAACACTGAAGCTTTCTTT	CASSQVGDMNTEAFF
TRBV29-1	NA	TRBJ1-2	NA	TGCAGCGTTGAATCTGTCTATGGCTACACCTTC	CSVESVYGYTF
TRBV19	TRBD1	TRBJ1-2	NA	TGTGCCAGTAGTATCGGGACAGGGAATGGCTGCACCTTC	CASSIGTGNGCTF
TRBV5-1	TRBD2	TRBJ2-5	NA	TGCGCCAGCAGCTTGGCGCTTTGGGCTAGCGGGAGGAGACAAGAGACCCAGTACTTC	CASSLALWASGRRQETQYF